Listed below are T cell receptor beta chains from one sample, sequenced in a study of tumor and adjacent non-tumor tissue in lung cancer. Each CDR3 protein is one row after TCRdb ran MiXCR on the multiplex PCR reads. The profile shows over 130,000 distinct CDR3 sequences, 66% of them singletons. Specimen: lung tumor tissue. Receptors were obtained from a man between 60 and 75 years old with small cell lung cancer. Each CDR3 is given with its conserved first and last residue. A D gene is named only where the DNA matches it firmly. Size tells how often a clone was seen (once, few, many) or the class of an expanded clone, and some rows leave it out.

CDR3: CSATAGRLGDTQYF
DNA: TGCAGTGCTACTGCGGGAAGGCTGGGAGATACGCAGTATTTT
D: .
V: TRBV20-1
size: .
J: TRBJ2-3

CDR3: CTSSLDRGSPLHF
DNA: TGTACCAGCAGCTTAGACAGGGGTTCACCCCTGCACTTT
D: TRBD1
V: TRBV11-2
size: .
J: TRBJ1-6

CDR3: CTSSLAQVNKEQLF
DNA: TGTACCAGCAGCTTAGCACAAGTTAATAAGGAGCAGCTCTTC
D: .
V: TRBV11-1
size: .
J: TRBJ2-1

CDR3: CASSFYLGLMNTWELFF
DNA: TGTGCCAGCAGTTTTTACTTGGGGTTGATGAACACCTGGGAGCTGTTTTTT
D: .
V: TRBV12-3/TRBV12-4
size: .
J: TRBJ2-2

CDR3: CANSEDQTSGAIYEQYF
DNA: TGTGCCAACAGCGAAGATCAGACTAGCGGGGCTATCTACGAGCAGTACTTC
D: TRBD2
V: TRBV4-2
size: .
J: TRBJ2-7

CDR3: CAWSAGTLNTEAFF
DNA: TGTGCCTGGAGTGCGGGGACACTGAACACTGAAGCTTTCTTT
D: .
V: TRBV30
size: few
J: TRBJ1-1

CDR3: CASSLEYTGELFF
DNA: TGCGCCAGCAGCCTTGAGTACACCGGGGAGCTGTTTTTT
D: .
V: TRBV4-1
size: many
J: TRBJ2-2

CDR3: CSAFRQESSFNEQFF
DNA: TGCAGTGCCTTCCGACAGGAGAGCTCCTTCAATGAGCAGTTCTTC
D: .
V: TRBV20-1
size: .
J: TRBJ2-1

CDR3: CASRVPGRPIQPVQNNHGYTF
DNA: TGTGCCAGCAGGGTACCGGGACGGCCAATCCAGCCGGTTCAGAATAACCATGGCTACACATTC
D: .
V: TRBV6-9
size: .
J: TRBJ1-2

CDR3: CADSQDLVVVNTEAFF
DNA: TGCGCCGACAGCCAAGATCTAGTGGTGGTGAACACTGAAGCTTTCTTT
D: .
V: TRBV4-1
size: .
J: TRBJ1-1

CDR3: CASSLSPGETRYF
DNA: TGTGCCAGCAGTTTAAGTCCGGGAGAGACCCGGTACTTC
D: .
V: TRBV12-3/TRBV12-4
size: .
J: TRBJ2-5

CDR3: CASARAGRSYNEQFF
DNA: TGTGCCAGCGCGAGGGCCGGGAGGTCTTACAATGAGCAGTTCTTC
D: TRBD2
V: TRBV5-8
size: .
J: TRBJ2-1

CDR3: CASSPGTSGSAFYVQYF
DNA: TGTGCCAGCAGCCCCGGGACTAGCGGGAGCGCTTTCTACGTGCAGTACTTC
D: TRBD2
V: TRBV6-2/TRBV6-3
size: .
J: TRBJ2-7

CDR3: CARSYSSGTPGLLTFSGNTIYF
DNA: TGCGCCAGAAGCTACTCATCCGGTACGCCCGGACTTTTAACCTTCTCTGGAAACACCATATATTTT
D: .
V: TRBV4-1
size: .
J: TRBJ1-3

CDR3: CASSYPRHDPYNEQLF
DNA: TGTGCCAGCAGTTACCCCCGACATGATCCCTACAATGAGCAGCTCTTC
D: .
V: TRBV6-6
size: .
J: TRBJ2-1

CDR3: CSARVPGLAGADTQYF
DNA: TGCAGTGCTAGAGTTCCGGGACTAGCGGGAGCAGATACGCAGTATTTT
D: TRBD2
V: TRBV20-1
size: .
J: TRBJ2-3

CDR3: CSAEIQGSFYGQNF
DNA: TGCAGTGCTGAAATACAGGGGTCATTTTACGGGCAGAACTTC
D: TRBD1
V: TRBV20-1
size: .
J: TRBJ2-7

CDR3: CASSHESSDHNEQFF
DNA: TGCGCCAGCAGCCATGAATCCAGCGACCACAATGAGCAATTCTTC
D: .
V: TRBV4-1
size: .
J: TRBJ2-1

CDR3: CASGLGNTQYF
DNA: TGTGCCAGCGGTCTGGGCAATACCCAGTACTTC
D: .
V: TRBV14
size: .
J: TRBJ2-5

CDR3: CSATTGTSGRSDTQYF
DNA: TGCAGTGCTACGACCGGGACTAGCGGGAGGAGTGATACGCAGTACTTT
D: TRBD2
V: TRBV20-1
size: .
J: TRBJ2-3

CDR3: CASSPNRNTYTQYF
DNA: TGTGCTAGCAGTCCCAACAGGAACACATATACGCAGTATTTT
D: .
V: TRBV4-2
size: .
J: TRBJ2-3

CDR3: CAISDSYSRAANEQFF
DNA: TGTGCCATCAGTGATTCATACAGTCGAGCGGCCAATGAGCAGTTCTTC
D: .
V: TRBV10-3
size: .
J: TRBJ2-1

CDR3: CSARDLLTPSSYEQYF
DNA: TGCAGTGCTAGAGACTTACTAACGCCAAGCTCCTACGAGCAATACTTC
D: .
V: TRBV20-1
size: .
J: TRBJ2-7

CDR3: CASSSRGRSYNSPLHF
DNA: TGTGCCAGCAGTTCCAGGGGGAGGTCCTATAATTCACCCCTCCACTTT
D: TRBD1
V: TRBV6-6
size: many
J: TRBJ1-6

CDR3: CASSRRRGLYNEQFF
DNA: TGTGCCAGCAGTCGCAGGAGGGGTCTGTACAATGAGCAGTTCTTC
D: .
V: TRBV6-6
size: .
J: TRBJ2-1

CDR3: CASSPASAPSNEQFF
DNA: TGTGCCAGCAGCCCCGCTAGCGCTCCCAGTAATGAGCAGTTCTTC
D: .
V: TRBV12-3/TRBV12-4
size: many
J: TRBJ2-1

CDR3: CASSFPNTGELFF
DNA: TGTGCCAGCAGCTTCCCCAACACCGGGGAGCTGTTTTTT
D: .
V: TRBV5-5
size: .
J: TRBJ2-2

CDR3: CASSYRGTQETQYF
DNA: TGTGCCAGCAGTTACAGGGGGACCCAAGAGACCCAGTACTTC
D: .
V: TRBV6-6
size: few
J: TRBJ2-5

CDR3: CASSEGRANGLYF
DNA: TGTGCCAGCAGTGAAGGGAGGGCCAACGGGCTGTACTTC
D: .
V: TRBV6-1
size: few
J: TRBJ2-4

CDR3: CASSLGQGSSWQFF
DNA: TGTGCCAGCAGTCTGGGGCAGGGTTCATCATGGCAGTTCTTC
D: .
V: TRBV6-2/TRBV6-3
size: .
J: TRBJ2-1

CDR3: CASSLASPGQTQFF
DNA: TGTGCCAGCAGTTTGGCCTCACCAGGACAGACGCAGTTCTTC
D: .
V: TRBV12-3/TRBV12-4
size: many
J: TRBJ2-1

CDR3: CASSKDSNLHF
DNA: TGTGCCAGCAGCAAGGATTCAAACCTCCACTTT
D: .
V: TRBV6-6
size: .
J: TRBJ1-6

CDR3: CASTHLIGGRTDTQYF
DNA: TGTGCCAGTACCCATCTGATCGGGGGAAGGACAGATACGCAGTATTTT
D: .
V: TRBV28
size: .
J: TRBJ2-3

CDR3: CAITRTSSTDTQYF
DNA: TGTGCCATCACTAGGACTAGCAGTACAGATACGCAGTATTTT
D: TRBD2
V: TRBV10-3
size: .
J: TRBJ2-3

CDR3: CSVGGFTDTQYF
DNA: TGCAGCGTTGGAGGTTTCACAGATACGCAGTATTTT
D: .
V: TRBV29-1
size: medium-sized
J: TRBJ2-3

CDR3: CVSRPGGGSGNTIYF
DNA: TGTGTCAGCAGACCCGGGGGGGGGTCGGGAAACACCATATATTTT
D: .
V: TRBV7-3
size: .
J: TRBJ1-3

CDR3: CARTGLPVRYEQYF
DNA: TGTGCCAGGACCGGACTGCCGGTGAGGTACGAGCAGTACTTC
D: .
V: TRBV6-6
size: .
J: TRBJ2-7

CDR3: CSTRTSDTAPYNEQFF
DNA: TGCAGTACCCGGACTAGCGATACGGCTCCCTACAATGAGCAGTTCTTC
D: TRBD2
V: TRBV20-1
size: .
J: TRBJ2-1

CDR3: CASSLGGDSGNTIYF
DNA: TGTGCCAGCAGTTTGGGGGGGGACTCTGGAAACACCATATATTTT
D: .
V: TRBV28
size: few
J: TRBJ1-3

CDR3: CTSRRYTEAFF
DNA: TGTACCAGCAGGCGTTACACTGAAGCTTTCTTT
D: .
V: TRBV12-3/TRBV12-4
size: .
J: TRBJ1-1

CDR3: CSASGVAGGPGETQYF
DNA: TGCAGTGCTAGTGGGGTAGCGGGAGGGCCAGGGGAGACCCAGTACTTC
D: TRBD2
V: TRBV20-1
size: .
J: TRBJ2-5